Presented here are 22 T cell receptor beta chains from one specimen sequenced in a study of T cell clonality in common variable immunodeficiency. The table came from immunoSEQ multiplex PCR; TCRdb's copy has only in-frame clones and leaves some out. The repertoire consists of around 30,000 clones, none detected only once. Sequencing was performed on peripheral blood mononuclear cells. The receptors shown here come from a person aged 18 to 70 in good health.

In this sample, this clone turned up many times. The CDR3 is cut off 3 residues early in the read; its end comes from the germline J gene. V and J are TRBV5-1 and TRBJ2-5; weak D call: TRBD1 (6 bases). This CDR3 has 13 residues. Trimming cost V 4 bases and J 2 bases, with 9 bases left between them. The V gene's germline CDR1 is SGHRS and CDR2 YFSETQ. CDR3: CASSRGQQETQYF. The covered CDR3 bases are TGCGCCAGCAGCCGCGGACAGCAAGAGACC.

The sample holds many counts of this clone. The CDR3 goes on 3 residues after the read ends, and that part is filled in from the germline J gene. The chain couples TRBV5-6 to TRBJ1-2, with no clear D. CDR1 SGHDT and CDR2 YYEEEE come from the germline V gene. The CDR3 runs to 14 residues. The V end was cut by 0 bases, the J end by 4 bases, with 10 bases between. CDR3 protein: CASSLGQPIYGYTF. The sequenced CDR3 bases are TGTGCCAGCAGCTTGGGACAACCGATCTATGGC.

This clone was counted between two and nine times. The CDR3 end falls 3 residues outside the read, so it is completed with the germline J gene. The gene calls are TRBV5-1 and TRBJ2-1; D possibly corresponds to TRBD1 (6 bases). CDR1 and CDR2 (germline): SGHRS, YFSETQ. This CDR3 has 14 residues. Trimming removed 0 bases at V and 9 bases at J, with 13 bases between. CDR3 bases read: TGCGCCAGCAGCTTGGTGGTTGTAGGGGGTGAG. It translates to CASSLVVVGGE. The full CDR3 protein reads CASSLVVVGGEQFF. The full variable domain, its missing parts supplied by reference TRBV5-1 and TRBJ2-1, is KAGVTQTPRYLIKTRGQQVTLSCSPISGHRSVSWYQQTPGQGLQFLFEYFSETQRNKGNFPGRFSGRQFSNSRSEMNVSTLELGDSALYLCASSLVVVGGEQFFGPGTRLTVL.

This clone was detected many times. The CDR3 extends 3 residues past the end of the read, so its final part is completed from the germline J gene. The genes are TRBV9 and TRBJ1-6, with 8 bases fitting TRBD1. This CDR3 comprises 14 residues. Looked up from germline, CDR1 is SGDLS and CDR2 is YYNGEE. Trimming at V came to 5 bases and at J to 7 bases, leaving 5 bases not matched to a gene. CDR3 bases read: TGTGCCAGCAGTGACAGGGGACCAAATTCACCC. Translating it yields CASSDRGPNSP. The full-length CDR3 reads as CASSDRGPNSPLHF.

This clone was observed many times. Read coverage stops 3 residues before the CDR3 terminus; the germline J gene supplies the remainder. This chain joins TRBV5-1 and TRBJ1-1; 7 bases map to TRBD1. The CDR3 has 14 amino acids. The junction had 7 bases not matched to a gene; V was cut back by 4 bases and J by 4 bases. From germline, CDR1 is SGHRS and CDR2 YFSETQ. This CDR3 reads CASSETGKGTEAFF. The CDR3 DNA, read in part, is TGCGCCAGCAGCGAGACAGGGAAGGGCACTGAA.

This clone came up many times. The sequenced fragment ends 3 residues before the CDR3 boundary, so the rest is inferred from the germline J gene. The rearrangement joins TRBV14 to TRBJ2-1; 12 nucleotides line up with TRBD2. Per germline, CDR1 SGHDN and CDR2 FVKESK. The CDR3 covers 19 residues. The V segment lost 4 bases and the J segment 0 bases; nucleotides outside the gene matches: 10. CDR3 bases read: TGTGCCAGCAGCCCGTCGTGGCTAGCGGGAGGGCCCTCCTACAATGAG. Its translation is CASSPSWLAGGPSYNE. The full-length CDR3 reads as CASSPSWLAGGPSYNEQFF.

This clone appeared many times. The read is 3 residues too short to cover the CDR3 end, so that end is filled in from the germline J gene. The chain has TRBV9 and TRBJ2-4; D may be TRBD1 (6 bases). The germline V gene encodes CDR1 SGDLS and CDR2 YYNGEE. This CDR3 has 20 residues. Trimming took off 1 base at V and 3 bases at J, with 26 bases between the two ends. The part of the CDR3 DNA that was read is TGTGCCAGCAGCGTATTTTCCACGAACAAGGGGGTCAAACACAAAAACATT. Encoded protein: CASSVFSTNKGVKHKNI. The full CDR3 reads CASSVFSTNKGVKHKNIQYF.

This clone was found many times. The read ends 3 residues before the CDR3 terminus; that terminus is restored from the germline J gene. The gene calls are TRBV7-8 and TRBJ2-5, with no clear D. Trimming removed 1 base at V and 3 bases at J, with 18 bases between. The CDR3 runs to 17 residues. Looked up from germline, CDR1 is SGHVS and CDR2 is FQNEAQ. CDR3 sequence: CASSLDKGVLLEETQYF. The covered CDR3 bases are TGTGCCAGCAGCTTAGATAAGGGCGTACTCCTTGAAGAGACC. Based on the CDR3 plus reference TRBV7-8 and TRBJ2-5, the full variable domain is GAGVSQSPRYKVAKRGQDVALRCDPISGHVSLFWYQQALGQGPEFLTYFQNEAQLDKSGLPSDRFFAERPEGSVSTLKIQRTQQEDSAVYLCASSLDKGVLLEETQYFGPGTRLLVL.

By sample fraction, this clone is medium-sized (0.01 to 0.1%). Read sequence stops 3 residues before the CDR3 end, and the germline J gene provides the missing end. V gene TRBV30 combines with J gene TRBJ2-3; D not resolved. Trimming stripped 8 bases from V and 0 bases from J, with 12 bases between. Germline CDR1 reads GTSNPN; CDR2 reads SVGIG (reference sequence). This CDR3 comprises 13 residues. This CDR3 is CAVSGISTDTQYF. The covered CDR3 bases are TGTGCCGTGTCAGGCATTAGCACAGATACG.

This clone was observed at least ten times. The read finishes 3 residues shy of the CDR3 end, and the germline J gene is used to complete it. The chain recombines TRBV20-1 with TRBJ2-3; TRBD2 matches at 10 bases. CDR1 is DFQATT, CDR2 SNEGSKA, per germline (reference sequence). The CDR3 contains 16 residues. V was pared by 1 base and J by 5 bases, with 9 bases of the junction left unmatched. The part of the CDR3 DNA that was read is TGCAGTGCTAGAGCCCACCTAGCGGGAGATTTAGATACG. It translates to CSARAHLAGDLDT. The whole CDR3 protein is CSARAHLAGDLDTQYF.

This clone was detected ten times or more. The CDR3 extends 3 residues past the end of the read, so its final part is completed from the germline J gene. This sequence joins TRBV19 and TRBJ1-6, with TRBD1 as a possible D gene (5 bases). The V end lost 5 bases, the J end lost 8 bases, and 10 bases lay between the germline ends. The CDR3 is made up of 13 amino acids. CDR1 is LNHDA, CDR2 SQIVND, per germline (reference sequence). CDR3 DNA (partial): TGTGCCAGTAGTCCCGACAGCTATTCACCC. The encoded protein is CASSPDSYSP. The complete CDR3 protein is CASSPDSYSPLHF.

This clone was seen a handful of times. With the read ending 3 residues before the CDR3 end, the germline J gene is used to fill in that end. The gene calls are TRBV7-3 and TRBJ2-3; TRBD2 agrees at 7 bases. The CDR3 sequence is 16 residues long. The J segment lost 1 base and the V segment lost 8 bases, leaving 12 bases of the junction unmatched. CDR1 SGHTA and CDR2 FQGTGA come from the germline V gene. The sequenced CDR3 bases are TGTGCCAGCTCTCCAAGATGGGGGGGAGGCACAGATACG. Amino acid sequence: CASSPRWGGGTDT. The whole CDR3 sequence is CASSPRWGGGTDTQYF.

This clone has ten or more counts. Coverage ceases 3 residues before the CDR3 finishes, and the germline J gene fills in the end. The chain employs TRBV19 and TRBJ2-7, with TRBD1 as a possible D gene (6 bases). Germline V gives CDR1 LNHDA, CDR2 SQIVND (reference sequence). The CDR3 sequence is 16 residues long. V lost 1 base, J lost 2 bases, and 15 bases lay in between. The CDR3 DNA, read in part, is TGTGCCAGTAGTATAGGAGGCGCAGGGGAGACCTACGAG. Translation gives CASSIGGAGETYE. In full, the CDR3 reads CASSIGGAGETYEQYF.

This clone was observed at least ten times. The read halts 3 residues ahead of the CDR3 end, with the missing end drawn from the germline J gene. This chain connects TRBV6-2 or TRBV6-3 to TRBJ1-5; 8 bases map to TRBD1. Germline-derived CDR1 and CDR2 are MNHEY and SVGEGT. J lost 5 bases, V lost 5 bases, and 8 bases had no gene match. The length of the CDR3 is 15 residues. The CDR3 DNA, read in part, is TGTGCCAGCAGTGGAGGCAGGGGGCGTCATCAGCCC. Amino acids: CASSGGRGRHQP. The whole CDR3 protein is CASSGGRGRHQPQHF.

This clone was picked up many times. The read ends 3 residues early relative to the CDR3; the germline J gene fills the gap. The rearrangement links TRBV19 to TRBJ2-1; 8 nucleotides match TRBD2. The CDR3 spans 13 residues. V dropped 5 bases and J dropped 8; count of bases not matched to a gene: 5. Looked up from germline, CDR1 is LNHDA and CDR2 is SQIVND (reference sequence). The chain's CDR3 is CASSSVGGDEQFF. The covered CDR3 bases are TGTGCCAGTAGTTCGGTCGGGGGGGATGAG. Variable domain in full (rest from reference TRBV19 and TRBJ2-1): DGGITQSPKYLFRKEGQNVTLSCEQNLNHDAMYWYRQDPGQGLRLIYYSQIVNDFQKGDIAEGYSVSREKKESFPLTVTSAQKNPTAFYLCASSSVGGDEQFFGPGTRLTVL.

This clone has a count of ten or more. The read ends 3 residues shy of where the CDR3 ends; the end is completed using the germline J gene. The rearrangement joins TRBV6-2 or TRBV6-3 to TRBJ2-5; 9 positions agree with TRBD2. Germline-derived CDR1 and CDR2 are MNHEY and SVGEGT. This CDR3 has 17 amino acids. With 0 bases clipped from V and 1 base from J, the junction kept 6 bases outside the gene matches. The CDR3 DNA, read in part, is TGTGCCAGCAGTTACTCGCAGTCTAGCGGGGCCCAAGAGACC. As protein: CASSYSQSSGAQET. The entire CDR3 protein is CASSYSQSSGAQETQYF.

This clone turned up a few times. Given a much more abundant clone one base away, this may be a read error. With the read ending 3 residues before the CDR3 end, the germline J gene is used to fill in that end. The chain recombines TRBV7-6 with TRBJ2-2; TRBD2 matches at 11 bases. The J segment lost 6 bases and the V segment lost 7 bases, leaving 13 bases of the junction unmatched. Germline-derived CDR1 and CDR2 are SGHVS and FNYEAQ. The CDR3 loop spans 17 amino acids. CDR3 bases read: TGTGCCAGCACCCCTACGGGACTAGCGGAAACCCCCGGGGAG. Protein product: CASTPTGLAETPGE. The CDR3, in full, reads CASTPTGLAETPGELFF.

This clone occurred many times. Sequencing ends 3 residues short of the CDR3 end; the germline J gene provides the rest. V usage is TRBV29-1 and J usage is TRBJ2-7; no definite D call. The germline V and J ends were trimmed by 6 bases and 0 bases, with 3 bases remaining between them. This CDR3 comprises 10 residues. Germline V lookup: CDR1 SQVTM, CDR2 ANQGSEA. Partial CDR3 DNA: TGCAGCGTAGGCTCCTACGAG. It yields the protein CSVGSYE. The CDR3, in full, reads CSVGSYEQYF.

This clone was counted many times. Sequencing ends 3 residues short of the CDR3 end; the germline J gene provides the rest. The chain has TRBV28 and TRBJ1-5, with D hard to call. The CDR3 consists of 17 residues. Germline V gives CDR1 MDHEN, CDR2 SYDVKM. The V end lost 1 base, the J end lost 2 bases, and 15 bases lay between the germline ends. CDR3 protein: CASSLYGRLIGNQPQHF. CDR3 DNA (partial): TGTGCCAGCAGTTTATATGGCAGGCTTATAGGCAATCAGCCC.

Ten or more counts support this clone. The junction does not match germline at one end; this may be a read error. The sequence runs out 3 residues before the end of the CDR3; the remainder is reconstructed from the germline J gene. This sequence joins TRBV4-2 and TRBJ2-5, with unresolved D. CDR1 and CDR2 from the germline V gene are LGHNA and YNFKEQ. CDR3 length equals 13 residues. The covered CDR3 bases are TGCGCCAGCAGCCAAGACCGCAGGGAGACC. This encodes CASSQDRRET. In full, the CDR3 reads CASSQDRRETQYF.

This clone was seen more than once but under ten times. The read is 3 residues too short to cover the CDR3 end, so that end is filled in from the germline J gene. V and J are TRBV7-9 and TRBJ1-2; D call uncertain. Germline V CDR1 and CDR2: SEHNR, FQNEAQ (reference sequence). The CDR3 spans 15 residues. Incomplete CDR3 DNA: TGTGCCAGCTTAAAAGTGGAGACTAGCACAGATACC. It translates to CASLKVETSTDT. The whole CDR3 is CASLKVETSTDTYTF.

This clone was counted at least ten times. The CDR3 loop is CASSRMDYGTNEQFF. CDR3 DNA (partial): TGTGCCAGCAGCCGAATGGACTACGGGACCAATGAG. The chain uses TRBV7-9 and TRBJ2-1, with D possibly being TRBD2 (6 bases). The read falls 3 residues short of the CDR3 end, and the missing part is taken from the germline J gene. Trimming stripped 5 bases from V and 6 bases from J, with 17 bases between. CDR3 length: 15 amino acids. The germline V gene encodes CDR1 SEHNR and CDR2 FQNEAQ (reference sequence).